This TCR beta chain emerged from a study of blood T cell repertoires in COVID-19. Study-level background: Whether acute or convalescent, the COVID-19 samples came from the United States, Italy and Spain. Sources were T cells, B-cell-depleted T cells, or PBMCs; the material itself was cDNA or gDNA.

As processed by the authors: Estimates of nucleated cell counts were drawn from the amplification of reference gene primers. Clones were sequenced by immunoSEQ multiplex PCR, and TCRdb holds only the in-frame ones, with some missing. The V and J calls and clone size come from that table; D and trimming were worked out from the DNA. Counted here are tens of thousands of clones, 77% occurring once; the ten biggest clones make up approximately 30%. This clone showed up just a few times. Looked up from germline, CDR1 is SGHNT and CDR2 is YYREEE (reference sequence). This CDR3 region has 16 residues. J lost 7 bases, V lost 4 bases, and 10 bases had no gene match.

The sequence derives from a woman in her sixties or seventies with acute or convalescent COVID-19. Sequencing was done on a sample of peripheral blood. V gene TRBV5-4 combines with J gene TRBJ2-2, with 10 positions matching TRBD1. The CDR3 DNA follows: TGTGCCAGCAGCCGCCCCGGACAGGGGGTGGGCGGGGAGCTGTTTTTT. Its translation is CASSRPGQGVGGELFF.